The TCR beta chain under discussion was sequenced for a study of cytomegalovirus exposure and HLA in healthy donors. This PCR relied on a set of 60 Vbeta primers and 13 Jbeta primers. TCRdb keeps only in-frame clones here, not all; method: immunoSEQ multiplex PCR. The table has roughly 100,000 clones, 66% seen once. The CDR3 runs to 15 residues. Germline values: CDR1 LGHNA, CDR2 YNFKEQ. V was shortened by 0 bases and J by 1 base, with 9 bases between the two germline ends. The chain is built from TRBV4-2 and TRBJ1-1; D gene uncertain. The sequenced sample consisted of PBMCs. The clonotype was recovered from a woman aged 50 to 65 in good health and CMV-seronegative. CDR3 amino acids: CASSQDAGRNTEAFF. The CDR3 region has the DNA TGTGCCAGCAGCCAAGACGCAGGAAGGAACACTGAAGCTTTCTTT.